A selection of T cell receptor beta chains follows, all from one sample in a study of post-analysis software for immune sequencing data. From the PCR reads, TCRdb called clonotypes with MiXCR, one entry per CDR3 protein. The sample carries fewer than 550,000 distinct CDR3 sequences, approximately 31% recorded once. The sample taken for sequencing was blood. The source of these receptors is a girl between 2 and 17 years old with multiple sclerosis. Both conserved end residues are part of each CDR3. Each record gives: J gene, clone size, V gene, D gene, CDR3 DNA, CDR3 protein. The D gene is left open where the match is weak. The size field is filled for only some rows; it gives once, few, many or a size class.

J gene: TRBJ2-7
clone size: -
V gene: TRBV4-1
D gene: TRBD1
CDR3 DNA: TGCGCCAGCAGCCAAGACTCACAGGGGGAGGCCCAGTACTTC
CDR3 protein: CASSQDSQGEAQYF

J gene: TRBJ2-1
clone size: -
V gene: TRBV4-1
D gene: -
CDR3 DNA: TGCGCCAGCAGCCAAGAGGAGGGCCTAACCAACAATGAGCAGTTCTTC
CDR3 protein: CASSQEEGLTNNEQFF

J gene: TRBJ2-3
clone size: -
V gene: TRBV20-1
D gene: TRBD2
CDR3 DNA: TGCAGTGCTAGATACAGGGCTAGCGGGGTCACAGATACGCAGTATTTT
CDR3 protein: CSARYRASGVTDTQYF

J gene: TRBJ2-3
clone size: -
V gene: TRBV10-3
D gene: -
CDR3 DNA: TGTGCCGTCAGTGAGGGCAGGGCGGCAGATACGCAGTATTTT
CDR3 protein: CAVSEGRAADTQYF

J gene: TRBJ2-3
clone size: -
V gene: TRBV7-3
D gene: TRBD1
CDR3 DNA: TGTGCCAGCAGCTCGAGACAGGGGGTCGGCACAGATACGCAGTATTTT
CDR3 protein: CASSSRQGVGTDTQYF

J gene: TRBJ2-1
clone size: few
V gene: TRBV10-3
D gene: -
CDR3 DNA: TGTGCCATCAGTGAGTTCGAATACAATGAGCAGTTCTTC
CDR3 protein: CAISEFEYNEQFF

J gene: TRBJ2-1
clone size: -
V gene: TRBV5-1
D gene: -
CDR3 DNA: TGCGCCAGCAGCTTGGGGGGGGCAGGGTACAATGAGCAGTTCTTC
CDR3 protein: CASSLGGAGYNEQFF

J gene: TRBJ2-5
clone size: few
V gene: TRBV29-1
D gene: -
CDR3 DNA: TGCAGCGTTGAATCTCGACTTCAAGAGACCCAGTACTTC
CDR3 protein: CSVESRLQETQYF

J gene: TRBJ2-7
clone size: -
V gene: TRBV7-2
D gene: -
CDR3 DNA: TGTGCCAGCAGCTCAAGATTATGGGACTTGAGCTCCTACGAGCAGTACTTC
CDR3 protein: CASSSRLWDLSSYEQYF

J gene: TRBJ2-2
clone size: -
V gene: TRBV12-3/TRBV12-4
D gene: -
CDR3 DNA: TGTGCCAGCAGTTTAGGACGACGGGGGGCGGTGGCAAGGGCCGGGGAGCTGTTTTTT
CDR3 protein: CASSLGRRGAVARAGELFF

J gene: TRBJ2-3
clone size: -
V gene: TRBV11-2
D gene: TRBD2
CDR3 DNA: TGTGCCAGCAGCTTCCGCGGGGGTCGAGATACGCAGTATTTT
CDR3 protein: CASSFRGGRDTQYF

J gene: TRBJ1-4
clone size: -
V gene: TRBV9
D gene: TRBD1
CDR3 DNA: TGTGCCAGCAGCGCGGACGACAGGGGACGAGAAAAACGGTTTTTT
CDR3 protein: CASSADDRGREKRFF

J gene: TRBJ2-7
clone size: -
V gene: TRBV3-1
D gene: TRBD2
CDR3 DNA: TGTGCCAGCAGCCCCCAGGGCGGGGGGACCAACGAGCAGTACTTC
CDR3 protein: CASSPQGGGTNEQYF

J gene: TRBJ2-7
clone size: few
V gene: TRBV11-2
D gene: TRBD1
CDR3 DNA: TGTGCCAGCAGCTTGGGACGGGACAGGGCCTACGAGCAGTACTTC
CDR3 protein: CASSLGRDRAYEQYF

J gene: TRBJ2-1
clone size: -
V gene: TRBV6-5
D gene: TRBD1
CDR3 DNA: TGTGCCAGCAGTCGGACAGGGTTCTACAATGAGCAGTTCTTC
CDR3 protein: CASSRTGFYNEQFF

J gene: TRBJ2-7
clone size: -
V gene: TRBV7-9
D gene: -
CDR3 DNA: TGTGCCAGCAGCCCTGTAATGTCCGAGCAGTACTTC
CDR3 protein: CASSPVMSEQYF

J gene: TRBJ2-7
clone size: few
V gene: TRBV27
D gene: TRBD2
CDR3 DNA: TGTGCCAGCAGTTTAAGCGGGGGGACTGACTACGAGCAGTACTTC
CDR3 protein: CASSLSGGTDYEQYF

J gene: TRBJ2-7
clone size: -
V gene: TRBV4-1
D gene: TRBD2
CDR3 DNA: TGCGCCAGCAGCCAAGAAAGGTCTAGCGGGGGTACTACCTACGAGCAGTACTTC
CDR3 protein: CASSQERSSGGTTYEQYF

J gene: TRBJ2-7
clone size: -
V gene: TRBV5-1
D gene: -
CDR3 DNA: TGCGCCAGCAGCTTGGAGGGGGGGCTATCCTACAATGAGCAGTACTTC
CDR3 protein: CASSLEGGLSYNEQYF

J gene: TRBJ2-5
clone size: few
V gene: TRBV2
D gene: -
CDR3 DNA: TGTGCCAGCAGTGTTGTCAGGACCCAAGAGACCCAGTACTTC
CDR3 protein: CASSVVRTQETQYF

J gene: TRBJ2-3
clone size: -
V gene: TRBV5-4
D gene: -
CDR3 DNA: TGTGCCAGCAGCTTGACGGGGGGCTCGTATACGCAGTATTTT
CDR3 protein: CASSLTGGSYTQYF

J gene: TRBJ1-2
clone size: -
V gene: TRBV11-1
D gene: TRBD1
CDR3 DNA: TGTGCCAGCAGCTTTTCGTCGGGACAGAGGAACTATGGCTACACCTTC
CDR3 protein: CASSFSSGQRNYGYTF

J gene: TRBJ2-5
clone size: few
V gene: TRBV2
D gene: -
CDR3 DNA: TGTGCCAGCAGGGAATCTGGGTTCCAAGAGACCCAGTACTTC
CDR3 protein: CASRESGFQETQYF

J gene: TRBJ2-1
clone size: once
V gene: TRBV20-1
D gene: -
CDR3 DNA: TGCAGTGCTAGATTACAGGGACCCTGCAATGAGCAGTTCTTC
CDR3 protein: CSARLQGPCNEQFF

J gene: TRBJ2-3
clone size: -
V gene: TRBV28
D gene: TRBD2
CDR3 DNA: TGTGCCAGCAGTCCGAGCGGGGGCCCAGATACGCAGTATTTT
CDR3 protein: CASSPSGGPDTQYF

J gene: TRBJ2-4
clone size: few
V gene: TRBV20-1
D gene: -
CDR3 DNA: TGCTCGGGGGTAGCCAAAAACATTCAGTACTTC
CDR3 protein: CSGVAKNIQYF

J gene: TRBJ2-3
clone size: -
V gene: TRBV3-1
D gene: TRBD2
CDR3 DNA: TGTGCCAGCAGCCAAGATAGGGCTAGCGGAGGGTCGGATGCAGATACGCAGTATTTT
CDR3 protein: CASSQDRASGGSDADTQYF

J gene: TRBJ2-5
clone size: few
V gene: TRBV4-1
D gene: TRBD2
CDR3 DNA: TGCGCCAGCAGCCAAGATTCAGCGGGGGGGCGGGCTGAGACCCAGTACTTC
CDR3 protein: CASSQDSAGGRAETQYF

J gene: TRBJ2-5
clone size: -
V gene: TRBV6-5
D gene: TRBD2
CDR3 DNA: TGTGCCAGCAGTTACTCGATCCAAGCGGGGGAGACCCAGTACTTC
CDR3 protein: CASSYSIQAGETQYF

J gene: TRBJ1-6
clone size: -
V gene: TRBV20-1
D gene: TRBD1
CDR3 DNA: TGCAGCGCCGAATACCGGGACAGGGGTACGGCACCCCTCCACTTT
CDR3 protein: CSAEYRDRGTAPLHF

J gene: TRBJ2-2
clone size: -
V gene: TRBV29-1
D gene: -
CDR3 DNA: TGCAGCGTTGAAGATTTTCAGCTGAACACCGGGGAGCTGTTTTTT
CDR3 protein: CSVEDFQLNTGELFF

J gene: TRBJ2-3
clone size: -
V gene: TRBV11-2
D gene: TRBD2
CDR3 DNA: TGTGCCAGCAGCTGGACTAGCGCGGATACGCAGTATTTT
CDR3 protein: CASSWTSADTQYF

J gene: TRBJ2-3
clone size: -
V gene: TRBV28
D gene: -
CDR3 DNA: TGTGCCAGCAGTTTACGGCGGGGAGCGACCGGAACTACGCAGTATTTT
CDR3 protein: CASSLRRGATGTTQYF

J gene: TRBJ1-2
clone size: -
V gene: TRBV6-2/TRBV6-3
D gene: TRBD1
CDR3 DNA: TGTGCCAGCAGCCGAAGTCCCGGGACAGAGGGCTATGGCTACACCTTC
CDR3 protein: CASSRSPGTEGYGYTF

J gene: TRBJ1-6
clone size: -
V gene: TRBV5-1
D gene: -
CDR3 DNA: TGCGCCAGCAGCTTGCCAGGGACTACGCAGGGTTCACCCCTCCACTTT
CDR3 protein: CASSLPGTTQGSPLHF

J gene: TRBJ1-6
clone size: -
V gene: TRBV10-3
D gene: TRBD1
CDR3 DNA: TGTGCCATCAGCAGGGGGAGGGATTCACCCCTCCACTTT
CDR3 protein: CAISRGRDSPLHF

J gene: TRBJ2-5
clone size: -
V gene: TRBV4-1
D gene: -
CDR3 DNA: TGCGCCAGCAGCCAAGCTGATCCCTCACAAGAGACCCAGTACTTC
CDR3 protein: CASSQADPSQETQYF

J gene: TRBJ2-5
clone size: -
V gene: TRBV6-5
D gene: TRBD1
CDR3 DNA: TGTGCCAGCAGTTACGCTGTGAGTCACAGGGGCTCCGGCAAGAGGGAGACCCAGTACTTC
CDR3 protein: CASSYAVSHRGSGKRETQYF

J gene: TRBJ2-7
clone size: -
V gene: TRBV6-5
D gene: TRBD1
CDR3 DNA: TGTGCCAGCAGTTACGGTCGGGGGGACAGGGTGTACAATGAGCAGTACTTC
CDR3 protein: CASSYGRGDRVYNEQYF

J gene: TRBJ2-3
clone size: -
V gene: TRBV20-1
D gene: -
CDR3 DNA: TGCAGTGCTAGAGGACCTACCACAGATACGCAGTATTTT
CDR3 protein: CSARGPTTDTQYF

J gene: TRBJ2-1
clone size: -
V gene: TRBV4-1
D gene: -
CDR3 DNA: TGCGCCAGCAGCCAAGTGGAGGGGGTATATGAGCAGTTCTTC
CDR3 protein: CASSQVEGVYEQFF

J gene: TRBJ2-7
clone size: few
V gene: TRBV7-9
D gene: TRBD1
CDR3 DNA: TGTGCCAGCAGCCCGCATCCCTGGACAGGGGGTAGCTACGAGCAGTACTTC
CDR3 protein: CASSPHPWTGGSYEQYF

J gene: TRBJ2-5
clone size: -
V gene: TRBV4-2
D gene: -
CDR3 DNA: TGTGCCAGCAGCCAAGATCTTGCAGGGTTGTCCTACGGGCAGTACTTC
CDR3 protein: CASSQDLAGLSYGQYF

J gene: TRBJ2-1
clone size: -
V gene: TRBV10-3
D gene: -
CDR3 DNA: TGTGCCATCAGTGTCACAGGGTGGGAAAGGCTGGGCAATGAGCAGTTCTTC
CDR3 protein: CAISVTGWERLGNEQFF

J gene: TRBJ2-5
clone size: -
V gene: TRBV10-2
D gene: -
CDR3 DNA: TGCGCCAGCAGGTTCGGCGAGTACCAAGAGACCCAGTACTTC
CDR3 protein: CASRFGEYQETQYF